This T cell receptor (beta chain) stems from a study of blood T cell repertoires in COVID-19. In the authors' methods: How many nucleated cells were present was estimated from reference gene primer amplification. Produced via immunoSEQ multiplex PCR; TCRdb's table is partial and in-frame only. The V and J calls and clone size were taken over from that table, and D and trimming were inferred from the DNA. The table has some 70,000 clones, about nine tenths seen once. The CDR3 length is 15 residues. V dropped 5 bases and J dropped 4 bases, with 17 bases sitting between them. Germline-derived CDR1 and CDR2 are MNHEY and SVGAGI.

The gene calls are TRBV6-5 and TRBJ1-2; D gene unclear. The TCR sequence derives from a man aged 50 to 60 with active COVID-19. Sequenced material: peripheral blood. The CDR3 loop reads CASSPRRYSSYGYTF. For the CDR3, the DNA is TGTGCCAGCAGTCCCCGGAGGTATTCGTCCTATGGCTACACCTTC.